Ten or more counts support the clone carrying this TCR beta chain. Researchers took RNA transcripts and amplified the TCR beta CDR3 regions from them. The TCR CDR3 first-round RT-PCR relied on the HTBI primer set. TCRdb re-derived calls from the multiplex PCR reads in MiXCR, one entry per CDR3 protein. The sample consists of 160,000 or so distinct CDR3 sequences, roughly 10% of them appearing once. This specimen belongs to a study of T cells in Graves' hyperthyroidism and ophthalmopathy. The V and J ends lost 0 bases and 6 bases, in that order; junction bases with no gene match: 10. The CDR3 spans 16 residues. Germline V CDR1 and CDR2: SGHVS, FQNEAQ.

The sequence was obtained from a woman between 18 and 29 years old with Graves' hyperthyroidism that later progressed to Graves' ophthalmopathy. The chain is built from TRBV7-8 and TRBJ2-7; 8 nucleotides agree with TRBD1. Sequencing input: blood. The CDR3, as DNA: TGTGCCAGCAGCTTAGCCAGCAGGGGGCGTTTTGTCGAGCAGTACTTC. Amino acid sequence: CASSLASRGRFVEQYF.